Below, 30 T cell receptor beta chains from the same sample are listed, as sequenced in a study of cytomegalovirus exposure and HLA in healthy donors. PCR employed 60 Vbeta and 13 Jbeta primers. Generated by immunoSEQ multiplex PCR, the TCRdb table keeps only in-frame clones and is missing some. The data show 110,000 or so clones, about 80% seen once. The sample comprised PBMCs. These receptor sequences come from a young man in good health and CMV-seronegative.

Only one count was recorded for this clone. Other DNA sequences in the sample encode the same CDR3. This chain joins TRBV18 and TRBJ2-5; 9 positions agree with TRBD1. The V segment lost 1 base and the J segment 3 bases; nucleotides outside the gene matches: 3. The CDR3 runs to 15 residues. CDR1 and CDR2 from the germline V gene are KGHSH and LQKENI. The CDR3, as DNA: TGTGCCAGCTCACCACGAACAGGGGGCGAAGAGACCCAGTACTTC. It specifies CASSPRTGGEETQYF.

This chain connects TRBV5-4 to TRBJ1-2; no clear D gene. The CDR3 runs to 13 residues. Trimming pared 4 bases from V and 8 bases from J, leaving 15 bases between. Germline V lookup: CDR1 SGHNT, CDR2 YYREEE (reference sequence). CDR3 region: CASSLLTSFGYTF. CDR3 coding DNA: TGTGCCAGCAGCCTCCTGACATCCTTCGGCTACACCTTC.

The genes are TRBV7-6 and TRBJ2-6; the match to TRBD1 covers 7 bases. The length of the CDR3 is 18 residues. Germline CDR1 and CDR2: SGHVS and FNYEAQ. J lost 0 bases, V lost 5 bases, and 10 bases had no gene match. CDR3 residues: CASSPPGQTSSGANVLTF. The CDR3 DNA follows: TGTGCCAGCAGCCCGCCGGGACAGACGAGCTCTGGGGCCAACGTCCTGACTTTC.

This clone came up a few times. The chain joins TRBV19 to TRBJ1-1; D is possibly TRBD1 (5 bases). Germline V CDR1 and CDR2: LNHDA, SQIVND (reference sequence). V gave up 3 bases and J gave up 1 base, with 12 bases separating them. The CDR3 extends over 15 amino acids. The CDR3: CASSILMGQNTEAFF. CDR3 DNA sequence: TGTGCCAGTAGTATTCTAATGGGGCAGAACACTGAAGCTTTCTTT. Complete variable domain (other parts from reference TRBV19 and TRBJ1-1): DGGITQSPKYLFRKEGQNVTLSCEQNLNHDAMYWYRQDPGQGLRLIYYSQIVNDFQKGDIAEGYSVSREKKESFPLTVTSAQKNPTAFYLCASSILMGQNTEAFFGQGTRLTVV.

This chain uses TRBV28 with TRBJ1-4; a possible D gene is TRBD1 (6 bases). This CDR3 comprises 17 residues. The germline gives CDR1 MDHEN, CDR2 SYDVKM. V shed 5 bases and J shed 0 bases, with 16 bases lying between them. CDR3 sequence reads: CASSETGPLATNEKLFF. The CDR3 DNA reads TGTGCCAGCAGTGAGACAGGCCCTCTTGCAACTAATGAAAAACTGTTTTTT.

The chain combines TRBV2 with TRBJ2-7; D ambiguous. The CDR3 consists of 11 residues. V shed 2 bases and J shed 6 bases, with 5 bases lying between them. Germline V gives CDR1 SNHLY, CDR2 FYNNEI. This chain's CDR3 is CASSEYSEQYF. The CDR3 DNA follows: TGTGCCAGCAGTGAATACTCCGAGCAGTACTTC. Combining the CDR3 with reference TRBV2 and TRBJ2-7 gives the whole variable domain EPEVTQTPSHQVTQMGQEVILRCVPISNHLYFYWYRQILGQKVEFLVSFYNNEISEKSEIFDDQFSVERPDGSNFTLKIRSTKLEDSAMYFCASSEYSEQYFGPGTRLTVT.

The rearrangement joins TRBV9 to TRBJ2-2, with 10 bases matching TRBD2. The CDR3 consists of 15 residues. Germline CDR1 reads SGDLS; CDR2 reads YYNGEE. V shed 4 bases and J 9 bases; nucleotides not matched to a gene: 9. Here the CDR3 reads CASSRAGGLERELFF. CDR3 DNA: TGTGCCAGCAGCCGAGCGGGGGGGCTGGAACGGGAGCTGTTTTTT.

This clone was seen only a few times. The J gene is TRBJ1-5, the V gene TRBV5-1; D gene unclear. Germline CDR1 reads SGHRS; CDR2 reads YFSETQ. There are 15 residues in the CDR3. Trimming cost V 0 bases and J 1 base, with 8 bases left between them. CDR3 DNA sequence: TGCGCCAGCAGCTTGGCGGCCGGGAGCAATCAGCCCCAGCATTTT. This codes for CASSLAAGSNQPQHF.

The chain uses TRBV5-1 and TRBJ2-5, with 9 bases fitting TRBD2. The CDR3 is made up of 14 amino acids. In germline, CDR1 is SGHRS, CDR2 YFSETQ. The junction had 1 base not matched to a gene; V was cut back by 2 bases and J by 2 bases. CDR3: CASSFGLAQETQYF. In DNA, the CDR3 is TGCGCCAGCAGCTTTGGACTAGCGCAAGAGACCCAGTACTTC.

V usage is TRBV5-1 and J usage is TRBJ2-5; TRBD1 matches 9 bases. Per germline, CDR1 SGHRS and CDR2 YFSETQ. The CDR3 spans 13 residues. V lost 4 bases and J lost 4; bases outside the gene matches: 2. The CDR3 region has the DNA TGCGCCAGCAGCCTGGACAGGGGAGAGACCCAGTACTTC. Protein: CASSLDRGETQYF. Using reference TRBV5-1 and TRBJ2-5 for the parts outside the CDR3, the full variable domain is KAGVTQTPRYLIKTRGQQVTLSCSPISGHRSVSWYQQTPGQGLQFLFEYFSETQRNKGNFPGRFSGRQFSNSRSEMNVSTLELGDSALYLCASSLDRGETQYFGPGTRLLVL.

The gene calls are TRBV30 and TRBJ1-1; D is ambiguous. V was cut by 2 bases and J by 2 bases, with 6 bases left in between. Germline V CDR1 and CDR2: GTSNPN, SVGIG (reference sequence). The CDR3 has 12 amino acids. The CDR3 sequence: CAWSLPNTEAFF. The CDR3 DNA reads TGTGCCTGGAGTCTACCAAACACTGAAGCTTTCTTT.

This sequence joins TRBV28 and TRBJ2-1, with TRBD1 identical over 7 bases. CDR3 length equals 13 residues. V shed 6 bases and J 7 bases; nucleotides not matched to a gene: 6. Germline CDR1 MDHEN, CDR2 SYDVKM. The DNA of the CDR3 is TGTGCCAGCAGCTGGGCGACAGGGAATGAGCAGTTCTTC. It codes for CASSWATGNEQFF.

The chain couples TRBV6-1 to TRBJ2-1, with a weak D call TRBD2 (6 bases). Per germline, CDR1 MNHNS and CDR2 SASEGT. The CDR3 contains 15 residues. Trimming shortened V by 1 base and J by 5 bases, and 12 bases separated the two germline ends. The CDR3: CASSEVEGLNNEQFF. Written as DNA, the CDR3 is TGTGCCAGCAGTGAAGTGGAGGGGTTGAACAATGAGCAGTTCTTC.

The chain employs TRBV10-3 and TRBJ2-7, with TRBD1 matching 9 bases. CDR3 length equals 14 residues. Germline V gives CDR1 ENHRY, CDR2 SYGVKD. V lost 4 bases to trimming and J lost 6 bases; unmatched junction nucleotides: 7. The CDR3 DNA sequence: TGTGCCATCAGTGGGGACAGGGCATTTAGCGAGCAGTACTTC. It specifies CAISGDRAFSEQYF.

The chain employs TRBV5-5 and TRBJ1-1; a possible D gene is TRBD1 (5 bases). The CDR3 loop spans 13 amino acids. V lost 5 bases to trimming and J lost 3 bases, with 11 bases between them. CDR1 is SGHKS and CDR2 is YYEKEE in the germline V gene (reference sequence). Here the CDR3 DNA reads TGTGCCAGCAGTGCAACAGGCGACACTGAAGCTTTCTTT. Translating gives CASSATGDTEAFF.

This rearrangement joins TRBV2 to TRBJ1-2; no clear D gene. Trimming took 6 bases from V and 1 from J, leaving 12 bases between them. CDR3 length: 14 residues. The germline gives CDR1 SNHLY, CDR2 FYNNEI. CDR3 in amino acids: CASSRGGDNYGYTF. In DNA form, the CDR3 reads TGTGCCAGCAGCCGCGGAGGAGATAACTATGGCTACACCTTC.

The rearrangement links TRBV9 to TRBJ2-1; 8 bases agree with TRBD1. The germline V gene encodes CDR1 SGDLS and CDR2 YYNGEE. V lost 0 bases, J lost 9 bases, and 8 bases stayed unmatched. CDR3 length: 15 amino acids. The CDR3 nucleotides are TGTGCCAGCAGCGTAGCGACAGGGGTGGGAAGTGAGCAGTTCTTC. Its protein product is CASSVATGVGSEQFF.

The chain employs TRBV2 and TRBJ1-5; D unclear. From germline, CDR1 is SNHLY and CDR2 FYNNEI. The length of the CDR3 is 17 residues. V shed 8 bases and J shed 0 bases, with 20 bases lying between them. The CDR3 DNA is TGTGCCAGCCGAGTAGGCTCTCTGCGGTATAGCAATCAGCCCCAGCATTTT. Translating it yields CASRVGSLRYSNQPQHF. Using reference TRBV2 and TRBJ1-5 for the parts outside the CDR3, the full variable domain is EPEVTQTPSHQVTQMGQEVILRCVPISNHLYFYWYRQILGQKVEFLVSFYNNEISEKSEIFDDQFSVERPDGSNFTLKIRSTKLEDSAMYFCASRVGSLRYSNQPQHFGDGTRLSIL.

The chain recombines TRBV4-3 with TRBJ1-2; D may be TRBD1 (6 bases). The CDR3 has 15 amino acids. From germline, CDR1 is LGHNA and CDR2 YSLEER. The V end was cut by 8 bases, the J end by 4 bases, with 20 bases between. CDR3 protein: CASSQGRENVYGYTF. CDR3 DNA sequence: TGCGCCAGCTCACAGGGCAGGGAAAACGTCTATGGCTACACCTTC.

CDR3 coding DNA: TGTGCCAGCTCACTGACAGACTACGAGCAGTACTTC. Encoded protein: CASSLTDYEQYF. The V and J genes are TRBV18 and TRBJ2-7, with TRBD1 as a possible D gene (5 bases). V shed 4 bases and J shed 3 bases, with 7 bases lying between them. CDR3 size: 12 residues. Germline lookup yields CDR1 KGHSH and CDR2 LQKENI.

The CDR3 loop is CASSFSAYERYF. CDR3 sequence (DNA): TGTGCCAGCAGCTTTTCCGCCTACGAGCGGTACTTC. The chain links TRBV7-9 to TRBJ2-5; unclear D gene. Between the trimmed V and J ends, which lost 3 bases and 13 bases, there was a span of 15 bases. Germline-derived CDR1 and CDR2 are SEHNR and FQNEAQ (reference sequence). The CDR3 extends over 12 amino acids.

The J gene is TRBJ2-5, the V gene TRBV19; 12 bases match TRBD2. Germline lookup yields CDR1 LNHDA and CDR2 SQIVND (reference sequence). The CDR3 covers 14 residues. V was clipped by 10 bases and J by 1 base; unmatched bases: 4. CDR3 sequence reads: CATGTSGFQETQYF. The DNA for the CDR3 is TGTGCCACCGGGACTAGCGGGTTCCAAGAGACCCAGTACTTC. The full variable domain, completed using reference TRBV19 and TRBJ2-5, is DGGITQSPKYLFRKEGQNVTLSCEQNLNHDAMYWYRQDPGQGLRLIYYSQIVNDFQKGDIAEGYSVSREKKESFPLTVTSAQKNPTAFYLCATGTSGFQETQYFGPGTRLLVL.

The CDR3 nucleotides are TGTGCCAGTACCCCGCGACAGGGGCAAAACACTGAAGCTTTCTTT. Amino acid sequence: CASTPRQGQNTEAFF. The chain joins TRBV19 to TRBJ1-1; 8 positions agree with TRBD1. CDR3 length: 15 amino acids. Unmatched junction bases numbered 9, after V lost 7 bases and J lost 2 bases. CDR1 and CDR2 (germline): LNHDA, SQIVND (reference sequence).

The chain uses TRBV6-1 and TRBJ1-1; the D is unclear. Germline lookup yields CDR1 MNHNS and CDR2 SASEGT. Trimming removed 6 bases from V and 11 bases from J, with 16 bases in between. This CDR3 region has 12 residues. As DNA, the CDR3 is TGTGCCAGCAGGTCACCCACGGTTTCGGCTTTCTTT. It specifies CASRSPTVSAFF.

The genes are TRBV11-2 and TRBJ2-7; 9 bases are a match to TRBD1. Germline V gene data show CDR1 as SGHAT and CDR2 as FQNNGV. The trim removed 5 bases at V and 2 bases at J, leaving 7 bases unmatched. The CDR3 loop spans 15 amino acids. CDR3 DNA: TGTGCCAGCAGCCATGGACAGGGGATAACCTACGAGCAGTACTTC. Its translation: CASSHGQGITYEQYF.

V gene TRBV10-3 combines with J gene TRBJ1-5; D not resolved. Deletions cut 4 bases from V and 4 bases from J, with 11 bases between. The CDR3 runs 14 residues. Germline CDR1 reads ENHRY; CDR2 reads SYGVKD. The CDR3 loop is CAISGSKENQPQHF. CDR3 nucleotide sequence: TGTGCCATCAGTGGGAGTAAGGAAAATCAGCCCCAGCATTTT.

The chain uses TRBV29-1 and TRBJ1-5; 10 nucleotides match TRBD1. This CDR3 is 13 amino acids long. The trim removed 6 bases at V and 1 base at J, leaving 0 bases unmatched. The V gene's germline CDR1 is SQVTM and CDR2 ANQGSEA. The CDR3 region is CSVGQGSNQPQHF. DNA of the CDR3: TGCAGCGTGGGACAGGGGAGCAATCAGCCCCAGCATTTT.

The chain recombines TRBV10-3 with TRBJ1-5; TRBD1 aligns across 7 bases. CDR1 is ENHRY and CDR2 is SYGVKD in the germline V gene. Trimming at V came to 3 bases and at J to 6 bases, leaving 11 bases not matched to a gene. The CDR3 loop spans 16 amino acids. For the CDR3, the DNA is TGTGCCATCAGTGATCCCTTGAGGGGGCCAGGTCAGCCCCAGCATTTT. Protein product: CAISDPLRGPGQPQHF.

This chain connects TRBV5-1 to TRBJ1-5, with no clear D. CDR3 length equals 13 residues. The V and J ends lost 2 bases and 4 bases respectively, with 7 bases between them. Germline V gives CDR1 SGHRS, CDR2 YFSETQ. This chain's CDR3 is CASSFGENQPQHF. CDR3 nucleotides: TGCGCCAGCAGCTTTGGAGAGAATCAGCCCCAGCATTTT.

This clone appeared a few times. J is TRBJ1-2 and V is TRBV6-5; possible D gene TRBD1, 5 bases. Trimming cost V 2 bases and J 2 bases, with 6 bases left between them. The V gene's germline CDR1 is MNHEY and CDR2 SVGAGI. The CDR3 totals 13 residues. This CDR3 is CASSYDRNYGYTF. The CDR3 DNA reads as TGTGCCAGCAGTTACGACAGAAACTATGGCTACACCTTC.